This T cell receptor beta chain comes out of a study of Graves' ophthalmopathy and Graves' hyperthyroidism. The study's findings and limits: The model's prediction of ophthalmopathy progression had 65% to 71% sensitivity and around 72% specificity.

The V gene's germline CDR1 is MDHEN and CDR2 SYDVKM. With 4 bases removed from V and 2 bases from J, the gap between germline ends came to 12 bases. CDR3 length: 15 amino acids. This clonotype was detected many times. Its matching antigen is unknown. For repertoire sequencing, the TCR beta CDR3 regions were amplified from RNA transcripts. HTBI-primed RT-PCR formed the first round, and a multiplex PCR formed the second. MiXCR, applied by TCRdb to the multiplex PCR reads, yields one record per CDR3 protein. The sample consists of about 410,000 distinct CDR3 sequences, 15% to 20% of them appearing once. The origin of this receptor is a woman younger than 35 with Graves' ophthalmopathy. Sequencing was carried out using peripheral blood. The rearrangement uses TRBV28 and TRBJ1-5; D gene ambiguous. The CDR3 sequence: CASSSSGSGNQPQHF. The CDR3 DNA sequence: TGTGCCAGCAGTTCCTCGGGCTCCGGCAATCAGCCCCAGCATTTT.